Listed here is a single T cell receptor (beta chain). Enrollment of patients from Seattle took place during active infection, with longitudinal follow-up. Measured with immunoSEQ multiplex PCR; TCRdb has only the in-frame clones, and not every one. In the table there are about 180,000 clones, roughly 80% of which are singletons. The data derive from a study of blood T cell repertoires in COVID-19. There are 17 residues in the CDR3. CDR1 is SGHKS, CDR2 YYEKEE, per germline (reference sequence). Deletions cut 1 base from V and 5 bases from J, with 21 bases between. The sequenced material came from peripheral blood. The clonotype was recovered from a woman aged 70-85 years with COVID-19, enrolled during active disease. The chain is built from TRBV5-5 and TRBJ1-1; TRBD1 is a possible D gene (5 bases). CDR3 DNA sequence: TGTGCCAGCAGCTTGACCCCTCGCGCGGGGGGGAGTACTGAAGCTTTCTTT. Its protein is CASSLTPRAGGSTEAFF.